A selection of T cell receptor beta chains follows, all from one sample in a study of OX40 agonist ivuxolimab in advanced cancers. Produced via immunoSEQ multiplex PCR; TCRdb's table is partial and in-frame only. The sample lists tens of thousands of clones, roughly 82% occurring once. This sample comprised CD4+ or CD8+ T cells sorted from blood, obtained in a trial of the OX40 agonist ivuxolimab. The receptors here all came from an adult with an advanced solid tumor such as melanoma, head and neck, liver or kidney cancer. Both conserved end residues are part of each CDR3. The D gene is left open where the match is weak. Expanded clones are given a class, and other clones once, few, many or no size at all.

length,J,D,size,V,CDR3,DNA
19,TRBJ2-2,TRBD2,.,TRBV7-3,CASSLTPILSAGGGGELFF,TGTGCCAGCAGCTTAACGCCCATTTTATCGGCGGGAGGAGGCGGGGAGCTGTTTTTT
15,TRBJ1-5,.,.,TRBV6-5,CASSYSGGDNQPQHF,TGTGCCAGCAGTTACTCGGGGGGAGACAATCAGCCCCAGCATTTT
14,TRBJ2-7,.,.,TRBV29-1,CSVEVGQYPYEQYF,TGCAGCGTTGAAGTTGGGCAGTACCCCTACGAGCAGTACTTC
15,TRBJ2-5,.,.,TRBV7-7,CASSLNAGVAETQYF,TGTGCTAGCAGCCTCAATGCAGGGGTGGCAGAGACCCAGTACTTC
14,TRBJ2-1,TRBD2,.,TRBV27,CASSQTSGLMRPFF,TGTGCCAGCAGTCAGACTAGCGGGCTAATGAGACCGTTCTTC
15,TRBJ2-7,.,once,TRBV21-1,CASSKGPPKLPEQYF,TGTGCCAGCAGCAAAGGCCCTCCGAAGCTACCAGAGCAGTACTTC
17,TRBJ2-5,TRBD1,.,TRBV7-6,CASSLAVGQGGGETQYF,TGTGCCAGCAGCTTAGCGGTTGGACAGGGAGGAGGAGAGACCCAGTACTTC
19,TRBJ2-7,TRBD2,.,TRBV7-6,CASSPSTVAGVGRTYEQYF,TGTGCCAGCAGCCCCAGCACGGTCGCGGGGGTCGGGAGAACCTACGAGCAGTACTTC
14,TRBJ2-1,.,.,TRBV5-1,CASRLSGTDNEQFF,TGCGCCAGCAGATTATCCGGAACCGACAATGAGCAGTTCTTC
16,TRBJ2-5,.,.,TRBV28,CASSLTGQEVQETQYF,TGTGCCAGCAGTTTAACGGGGCAGGAGGTACAAGAGACCCAGTACTTC
15,TRBJ1-4,.,once,TRBV15,CATSEGTGTNEKLFF,TGTGCCACCAGCGAGGGCACAGGTACTAATGAAAAACTGTTTTTT
15,TRBJ2-5,TRBD1,once,TRBV5-8,CASSLSGTGRETQYF,TGTGCCAGCAGCTTGTCTGGGACAGGGAGGGAGACCCAGTACTTC
17,TRBJ1-1,.,few,TRBV30,CAWGHGGGPGRHTEAFF,TGTGCCTGGGGGCACGGGGGGGGCCCTGGACGGCACACTGAAGCTTTCTTT
12,TRBJ2-2,.,.,TRBV18,CASSRRTGELFF,TGTGCCAGCTCTCGGAGGACCGGGGAGCTGTTTTTT
15,TRBJ2-5,TRBD2,.,TRBV2,CASSETSGGVATQYF,TGTGCCAGCAGTGAGACTAGCGGGGGTGTGGCGACCCAGTACTTC